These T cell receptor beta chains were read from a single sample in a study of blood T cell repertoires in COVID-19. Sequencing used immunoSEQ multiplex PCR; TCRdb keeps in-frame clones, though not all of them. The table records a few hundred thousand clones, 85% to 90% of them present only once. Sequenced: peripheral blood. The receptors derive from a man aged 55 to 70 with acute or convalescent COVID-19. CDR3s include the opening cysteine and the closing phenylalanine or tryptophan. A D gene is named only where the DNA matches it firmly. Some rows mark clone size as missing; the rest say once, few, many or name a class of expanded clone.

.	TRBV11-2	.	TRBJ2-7	TGTGCCAGCAGGGGCAGGGGCCCAACACCCTCCTACGAGCAGTACTTC	CASRGRGPTPSYEQYF
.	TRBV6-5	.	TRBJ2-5	TGTGCCAGCAGTATAGCGGCCGAGGTGGAGACCCAGTACTTC	CASSIAAEVETQYF
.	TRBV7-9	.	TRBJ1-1	TGTGCCAGCAGCTACCCAAGTGGCGGCACTGAAGCTTTCTTT	CASSYPSGGTEAFF
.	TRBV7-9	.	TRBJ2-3	TGTGCCAGCAGCTCCGGGGACTTCTCCCCAGATACGCAGTATTTT	CASSSGDFSPDTQYF
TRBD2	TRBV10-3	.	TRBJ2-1	TGTGCCATCAGACCAGGACTAGCGGGGGATGAGCAGTTCTTC	CAIRPGLAGDEQFF
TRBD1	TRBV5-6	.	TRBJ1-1	TGTGCCAGCAGCGTCGGGACAGGGCGACGGGCTTTCTTT	CASSVGTGRRAFF
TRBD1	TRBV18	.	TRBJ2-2	TGTGCCAGCTCACCGGACAGGGGGCGCGCCGGGGAGCTGTTTTTT	CASSPDRGRAGELFF
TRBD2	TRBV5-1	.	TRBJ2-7	TGCGCCAGCAGCCAGGGACTAGCGGGGGGGGACTCCTACGAGCAGTACTTC	CASSQGLAGGDSYEQYF
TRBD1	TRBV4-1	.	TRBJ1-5	TGCGCCAGCAGCCAAGAACCGGGACAGGGCTTCAATCAGCCCCAGCATTTT	CASSQEPGQGFNQPQHF
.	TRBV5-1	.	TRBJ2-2	TGCGCCAGCAGCAAACGGGGTGACACCGGGGAGCTGTTTTTT	CASSKRGDTGELFF
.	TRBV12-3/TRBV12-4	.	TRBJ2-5	TGTGCCAGCAGTTCGGACAGAACGACCCAGTACTTC	CASSSDRTTQYF
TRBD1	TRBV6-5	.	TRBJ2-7	TGTGCCAGCAGTTACTCCGGGACAGGGAGTTACGAGCAGTACTTC	CASSYSGTGSYEQYF
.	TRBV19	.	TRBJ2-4	TGTGCCAGTAGTATAACCGAGGCGGACATTCAGTACTTC	CASSITEADIQYF
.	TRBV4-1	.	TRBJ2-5	TGCGCCAGCAGTGTAAAGGAGGAAGAGACCCAGTACTTC	CASSVKEEETQYF
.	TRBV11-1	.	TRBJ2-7	TGTGCCAGCAGCTTAGGAGGATCCTACGAGCAGTACTTC	CASSLGGSYEQYF
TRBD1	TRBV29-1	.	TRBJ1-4	TGCAGCGTTGGGACAGGGGGTGAAAAACTGTTTTTT	CSVGTGGEKLFF
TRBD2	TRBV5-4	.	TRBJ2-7	TGTGCCAGCAGCTTCGACGACTTGGCTAGCGGGGGCCGTGCGGAGCAGTACTTC	CASSFDDLASGGRAEQYF
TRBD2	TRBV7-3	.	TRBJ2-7	TGTGCCAGCAGCCTCACGGGGGGTCCTCCTGGGATGCTCCCCTACGAGCAGTACTTC	CASSLTGGPPGMLPYEQYF
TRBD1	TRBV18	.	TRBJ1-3	TGTGCCAGCTCATTCGACAGGGTTAGCTCTGGAAACACCATATATTTT	CASSFDRVSSGNTIYF
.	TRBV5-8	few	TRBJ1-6	TGTGCCAGCAGCCAAATCGGGAGCTCCTATAATTCACCCCTCCACTTT	CASSQIGSSYNSPLHF
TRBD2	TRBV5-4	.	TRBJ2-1	TGTGCCAGCAGCTTGTTTTGGCGGGGGGGCCGTAATGAGCAGTTCTTC	CASSLFWRGGRNEQFF
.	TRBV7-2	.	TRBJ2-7	TGTGCCAGCAGCCCCCGACCCGACAGCTACTACGAGCAGTACTTC	CASSPRPDSYYEQYF
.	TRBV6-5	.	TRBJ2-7	TGTGCCAGCAGTTACAGGGAGGACTACGAGCAGTACTTC	CASSYREDYEQYF
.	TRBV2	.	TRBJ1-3	TGTGCCAGCAGTGGCGGCCACTCTGGAAACACCATATATTTT	CASSGGHSGNTIYF
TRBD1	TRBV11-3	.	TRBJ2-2	TGTGCCAGCAGCTTAGGCAACAGGGGGCGCGGGGAGCTGTTTTTT	CASSLGNRGRGELFF
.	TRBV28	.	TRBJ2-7	TGTGCCAGCATCCCCGGGAACAGGGCTGTCTACGAGCAGTACTTC	CASIPGNRAVYEQYF
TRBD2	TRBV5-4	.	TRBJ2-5	TGTGCCAGCAGCCTGCCGGGACTAGCGGGGGCCTACCAAGAGACCCAGTACTTC	CASSLPGLAGAYQETQYF
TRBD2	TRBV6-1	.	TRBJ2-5	TGTGCCAGCAGTGAACTTCGGGGGGGCCAAGAGACCCAGTACTTC	CASSELRGGQETQYF
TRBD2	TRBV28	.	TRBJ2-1	TGTGCCAGCAGCCCGCCAGGGAGGGATGAGCAGTTCTTC	CASSPPGRDEQFF
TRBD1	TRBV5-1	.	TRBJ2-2	TGCGCCAGCAGGCGTGGACAGGGGGCGGCGGACACCGGGGAGCTGTTTTTT	CASRRGQGAADTGELFF
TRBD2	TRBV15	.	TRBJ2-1	TGTGCCACCAGCAGAGAACGGGGGGGTCGCAATGAGCAGTTCTTC	CATSRERGGRNEQFF
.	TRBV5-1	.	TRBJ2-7	TGCGCCAGCAGTTCGGGGGTCCCGCCGCGGGTTGCCTACGAGCAGTACTTC	CASSSGVPPRVAYEQYF
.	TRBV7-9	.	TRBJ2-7	TGTGCCAGCACCCCAGGGGGGCTCTACGAGCAGTACTTC	CASTPGGLYEQYF
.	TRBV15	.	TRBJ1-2	TGTGCCACCAGCAGAGACGACTATGGCTACACCTTC	CATSRDDYGYTF
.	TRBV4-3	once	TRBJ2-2	TGCGCCAGCAGCCAAGATACGGGGGTGACCGGGGAGCTGTTTTTT	CASSQDTGVTGELFF
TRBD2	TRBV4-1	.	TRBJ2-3	TGCGCCAGCAGCCAAGACTACCTAGCGGGGAAGTACTCTAGCACAGATACGCAGTATTTT	CASSQDYLAGKYSSTDTQYF
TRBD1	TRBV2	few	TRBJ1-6	TGTGCCAGCAGTGAAGCGCCGACAGGGGGGACCTATAATTCACCCCTCCACTTT	CASSEAPTGGTYNSPLHF
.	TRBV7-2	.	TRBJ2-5	TGTGCCAGCAGCTTGGGTCGGGGACAAGAGACCCAGTACTTC	CASSLGRGQETQYF
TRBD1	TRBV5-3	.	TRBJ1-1	TGTGCCAGAAGCTTGGAGGGCCGGACAGGGAGTACTGAAGCTTTCTTT	CARSLEGRTGSTEAFF
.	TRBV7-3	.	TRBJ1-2	TGTGCCAGCAGCTCTACCCCAAGTAGCGGCTACACCTTC	CASSSTPSSGYTF
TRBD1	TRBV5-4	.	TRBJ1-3	TGTGCCAGCAGCTCGGGAAGGACAGGGCTCGGAAACACCATATATTTT	CASSSGRTGLGNTIYF
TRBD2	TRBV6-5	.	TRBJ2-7	TGTGCCAGCAGCTGGACTAGCGGGGGGTCCTACGAGCAGTACTTC	CASSWTSGGSYEQYF
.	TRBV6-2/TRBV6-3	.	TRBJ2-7	TGTGCCAGCAGTCGAACAACAGGGAACCACGAGCAGTACTTC	CASSRTTGNHEQYF
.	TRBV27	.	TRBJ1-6	TGTGCCAGCAGTTTATCGCGGGGGGTGAGCTCCTATAATTCACCCCTCCACTTT	CASSLSRGVSSYNSPLHF
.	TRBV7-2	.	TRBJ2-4	TGTGCCAGCAGCTTATATGGCCAGTCGGGTGCCAAAAACATTCAGTACTTC	CASSLYGQSGAKNIQYF
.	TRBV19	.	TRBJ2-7	TGTGCCAGTTCTTACACATCCTACGAGCAGTACTTC	CASSYTSYEQYF
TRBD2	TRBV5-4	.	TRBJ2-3	TGTGCCAGCAGCTTGGAGGGGAGGGGCGATACGCAGTATTTT	CASSLEGRGDTQYF
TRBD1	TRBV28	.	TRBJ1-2	TGTGCCAGCAGTTTGGACAGGGTTCTTGGCTACACCTTC	CASSLDRVLGYTF
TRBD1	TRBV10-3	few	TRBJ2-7	TGTGCCACCCACGGGACAGCTTTCTCCTACGAGCAGTACTTC	CATHGTAFSYEQYF
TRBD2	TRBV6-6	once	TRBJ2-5	TGTGCCAGCAGCAATACGGGGGGGGTTCAGGAGACCCAGTACTTC	CASSNTGGVQETQYF
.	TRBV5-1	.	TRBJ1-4	TGCGCCAGCAGCTTTCAGTCTGCAACTAATGAAAAACTGTTTTTT	CASSFQSATNEKLFF
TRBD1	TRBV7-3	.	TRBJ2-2	TGTGCCAGCAGCCCCCTCGGACAGGGGGCCGGGGAGCTGTTTTTT	CASSPLGQGAGELFF
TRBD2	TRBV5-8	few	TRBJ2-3	TGTGCCAGCAGCTTGGCCGGACTAGCGATTAGCACAGATACGCAGTATTTT	CASSLAGLAISTDTQYF